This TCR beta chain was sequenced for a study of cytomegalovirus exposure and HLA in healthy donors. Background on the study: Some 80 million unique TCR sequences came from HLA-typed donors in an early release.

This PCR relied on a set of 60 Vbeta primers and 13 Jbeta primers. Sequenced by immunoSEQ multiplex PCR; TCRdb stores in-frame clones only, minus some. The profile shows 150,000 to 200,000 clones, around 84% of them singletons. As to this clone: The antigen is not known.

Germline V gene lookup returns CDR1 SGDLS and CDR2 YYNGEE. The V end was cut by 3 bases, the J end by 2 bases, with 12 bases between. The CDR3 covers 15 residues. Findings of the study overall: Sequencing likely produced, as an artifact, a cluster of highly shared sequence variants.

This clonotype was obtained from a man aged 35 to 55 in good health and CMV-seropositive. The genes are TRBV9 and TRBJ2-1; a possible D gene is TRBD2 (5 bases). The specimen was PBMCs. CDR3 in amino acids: CASSDTSPPYNEQFF. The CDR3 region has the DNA TGTGCCAGCAGCGATACTAGTCCTCCCTACAATGAGCAGTTCTTC.